This record looks at one TCR beta chain sequence and its context. Its target is not known. This entry is derived from a study of PD-1 blockade in classical Hodgkin lymphoma. Germline assignment: CDR1 SGDLS and CDR2 YYNGEE. Deletions cut 4 bases from V and 8 bases from J, with 22 bases between. The CDR3 consists of 16 residues. Each of the patients experienced relapse following autologous stem cell transplantation, and their brentuximab vedotin exposure differed. Findings of the study overall: With respect to the repertoire differences, their causes, possibly disease activity or prior therapy, remain undefined.

Sequencing used immunoSEQ multiplex PCR; TCRdb keeps in-frame clones, though not all of them. Here the sample spans 30,000 to 40,000 clones, 82% being singletons. The material was peripheral blood mononuclear cells (PBMCs), obtained at baseline. The chain recombines TRBV9 with TRBJ2-4; D might be TRBD1 (6 bases). This clonotype originated in a human donor with classical Hodgkin lymphoma. CDR3: CASSPPLQGFTDIQYF. The CDR3 DNA is TGTGCCAGCAGCCCCCCGCTTCAGGGGTTCACTGACATTCAGTACTTC.